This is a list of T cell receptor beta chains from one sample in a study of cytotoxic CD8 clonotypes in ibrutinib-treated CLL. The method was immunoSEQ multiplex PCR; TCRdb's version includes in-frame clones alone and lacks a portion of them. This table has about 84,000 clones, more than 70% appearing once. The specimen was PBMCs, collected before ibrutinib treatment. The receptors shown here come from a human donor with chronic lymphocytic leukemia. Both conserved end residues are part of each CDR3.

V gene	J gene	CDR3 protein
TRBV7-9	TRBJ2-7	CASSPPERHYEQYF
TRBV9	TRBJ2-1	CASSVLGGSYNEQFF
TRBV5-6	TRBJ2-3	CASSFLGATDTQYF
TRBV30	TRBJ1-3	CAWSEGPNSGNTIYF
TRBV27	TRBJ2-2	CASSARDITNTGELFF
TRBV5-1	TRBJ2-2	CASSLEPRGTGELFF
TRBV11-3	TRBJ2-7	CASSQNRGSAGPSSYEQYF
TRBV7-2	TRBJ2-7	CASSIGGGSSYEQYF
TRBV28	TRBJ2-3	CASFPGGADTQYF
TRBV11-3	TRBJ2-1	CASSAGTSGNDEQFF
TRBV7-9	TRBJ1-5	CASSPGGSWTSYSNQPQHF